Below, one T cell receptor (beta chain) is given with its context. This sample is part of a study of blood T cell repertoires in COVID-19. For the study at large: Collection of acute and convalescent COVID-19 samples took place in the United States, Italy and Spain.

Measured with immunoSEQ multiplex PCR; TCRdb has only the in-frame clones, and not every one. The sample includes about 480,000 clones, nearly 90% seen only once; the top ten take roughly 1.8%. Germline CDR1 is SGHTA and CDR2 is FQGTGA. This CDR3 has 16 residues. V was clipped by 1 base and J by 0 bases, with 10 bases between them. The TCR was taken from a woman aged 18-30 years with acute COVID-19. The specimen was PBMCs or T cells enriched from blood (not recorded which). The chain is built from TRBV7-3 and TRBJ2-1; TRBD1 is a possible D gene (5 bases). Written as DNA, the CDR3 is TGTGCCAGCAGCTTAAAGGGGCCGCACTCCTACAATGAGCAGTTCTTC. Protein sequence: CASSLKGPHSYNEQFF. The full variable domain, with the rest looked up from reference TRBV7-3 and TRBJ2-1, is GAGVSQTPSNKVTEKGKYVELRCDPISGHTALYWYRQSLGQGPEFLIYFQGTGAADDSGLPNDRFFAVRPEGSVSTLKIQRTERGDSAVYLCASSLKGPHSYNEQFFGPGTRLTVL.